This T cell receptor (beta chain) is from a study of T cell responses to AZD1222 COVID-19 vaccine. The germline gives CDR1 LNHDA, CDR2 SQIVND (reference sequence). This CDR3 is 15 amino acids long. V dropped 7 bases and J dropped 4 bases, with 19 bases sitting between them. TCRdb's copy holds only in-frame clones and misses some; the assay was immunoSEQ multiplex PCR. The data contain about 180,000 clones, approximately 94% of them singletons. V is TRBV19 and J is TRBJ1-1; the D gene is possibly TRBD1 (5 bases). This clonotype was sampled from an adult who received the AZD1222 COVID-19 vaccine. The sample here was peripheral blood, taken 28 days after the second AZD1222 dose. CDR3 sequence reads: CASIPPGHRSTEAFF. CDR3 in DNA: TGTGCCAGTATTCCCCCAGGACACAGGTCCACTGAAGCTTTCTTT.